The 11 T cell receptor beta chains given below trace back to one sample, sequenced in a study of blood T cells in healthy people across ages. Using a J-beta primer mix together with a sample-barcoded 5' primer, a second PCR was run for roughly 6 to 12 cycles. TCRdb independently ran MiXCR on the 5' RACE reads; one entry per CDR3 protein. The sample contains roughly 1,300,000 distinct CDR3 sequences, 55% to 75% of which appear only once. Sequencing was carried out using blood. All receptors derive from a man aged 18 to 30 in good health.

The chain is built from TRBV20-1 and TRBJ2-7; 7 bases map to TRBD2. V lost 6 bases and J lost 0; bases outside the gene matches: 8. The CDR3 runs 14 residues. Germline V gives CDR1 DFQATT, CDR2 SNEGSKA (reference sequence). CDR3 bases: TGCAGTGCGAACATTGGGGACTACTCCTACGAGCAGTACTTC. This translates into CSANIGDYSYEQYF.

This sequence joins TRBV7-6 and TRBJ2-4; D uncertain. This CDR3 spans 18 amino acids. Germline CDR1 SGHVS, CDR2 FNYEAQ. The ends were cut back, 5 bases at V and 0 bases at J, with 20 bases in the middle. CDR3 coding DNA: TGTGCCAGCAGCCTACTTTCCGGCTACAGACTAGCCAAAAACATTCAGTACTTC. It yields the protein CASSLLSGYRLAKNIQYF. Supplemented by reference TRBV7-6 and TRBJ2-4, the full variable domain reads GAGVSQSPRYKVTKRGQDVALRCDPISGHVSLYWYRQALGQGPEFLTYFNYEAQQDKSGLPNDRFSAERPEGSISTLTIQRTEQRDSAMYRCASSLLSGYRLAKNIQYFGAGTRLSVL.

The chain joins TRBV5-1 to TRBJ2-4; D may be TRBD1 (5 bases). The CDR3 totals 14 residues. Germline loops: CDR1 SGHRS, CDR2 YFSETQ. V dropped 3 bases and J dropped 7 bases, with 14 bases sitting between them. The CDR3, as DNA: TGCGCCAGCAGCTACGACAGAATCGGCAACATTCAGTACTTC. Translation gives CASSYDRIGNIQYF.

The table lists this clonotype with a count of one. The chain is built from TRBV29-1 and TRBJ1-1; unclear D gene. This CDR3 is 13 amino acids long. Germline V lookup: CDR1 SQVTM, CDR2 ANQGSEA. V was pared by 5 bases and J by 0 bases, with 10 bases between. DNA for the CDR3: TGCAGCGTTCGTACAAACATGAACACTGAAGCTTTCTTT. It translates to CSVRTNMNTEAFF.

The chain joins TRBV20-1 to TRBJ2-5; 13 bases align to TRBD2. The DNA end is a closer match to TRBJ2-7, so the J assignment may be wrong. Germline loops: CDR1 DFQATT, CDR2 SNEGSKA (reference sequence). This CDR3 comprises 16 residues. CDR3 nucleotide sequence: TGCAGTGCTGCCGGACTAGCGGGAGTAAGCGGGTACGAGCAGTACTTC. Translated, it gives CSAAGLAGVSGYEQYF.

V and J are TRBV4-1 and TRBJ1-2; 7 bases fit TRBD1. The V segment lost 6 bases and the J segment 2 bases; nucleotides outside the gene matches: 12. The CDR3 sequence is 16 residues long. The germline CDR1 and CDR2 sequences are MGHRA and YSYEKL. The CDR3 DNA is TGCGCCAGCAGTATGGGGAGGGGGCAGGGGAACTATGGCTACACCTTC. Amino acids: CASSMGRGQGNYGYTF.

V and J are TRBV12-3 or TRBV12-4 and TRBJ2-3, with D tentatively TRBD2 (5 bases). This CDR3 has 15 residues. Trimming left V 11 bases short and J 2 bases short, with 20 bases between. CDR3 loop: CAVHYPGGLTDTQYF. The DNA for the CDR3 is TGTGCCGTCCATTACCCTGGCGGGCTCACAGATACGCAGTATTTT.

This clonotype was seen a few times. The chain couples TRBV10-1 to TRBJ2-7; 7 bases match TRBD2. The CDR3 runs 14 residues. Germline lookup yields CDR1 WNHNN and CDR2 SYGVQD (reference sequence). Trimming removed 3 bases from V and 2 bases from J; junction bases left unmatched: 4. CDR3 DNA: TGCGCCAGCAGTGACGCGGGAGCTACCTACGAGCAGTACTTC. Translating gives CASSDAGATYEQYF.

This sequence joins TRBV20-1 and TRBJ2-1; D unresolved. With 4 bases removed from V and 7 bases from J, the gap between germline ends came to 5 bases. CDR3 size: 10 residues. Germline-derived CDR1 and CDR2 are DFQATT and SNEGSKA (reference sequence). DNA of the CDR3: TGCAGTGCTAATATGAATGAGCAGTTCTTC. It is translated as CSANMNEQFF.

In DNA, the CDR3 is TGCAGTGCTAGTCTGGACAGGGGGCTCGGTGAAGCTTTCTTT. Protein: CSASLDRGLGEAFF. The chain joins TRBV20-1 to TRBJ1-1; 11 bases line up with TRBD1. The CDR3 is 14 residues long. The germline V gene encodes CDR1 DFQATT and CDR2 SNEGSKA (reference sequence). Trimming took 3 bases from V and 7 from J; bases not matched to a gene: 7.

The chain links TRBV21-1 to TRBJ2-3; TRBD2, the table's D call, lacks a check against the DNA. TRBV21-1 is described as a pseudogene. CDR3 size: 21 residues. CDR3: CASSIVAGGPSQTTSTDTQYF. As DNA, the CDR3 is TGTGCCAGCAGCATCGTAGCGGGAGGGCCATCCCAAACCACTAGCACAGATACGCAGTATTTT.